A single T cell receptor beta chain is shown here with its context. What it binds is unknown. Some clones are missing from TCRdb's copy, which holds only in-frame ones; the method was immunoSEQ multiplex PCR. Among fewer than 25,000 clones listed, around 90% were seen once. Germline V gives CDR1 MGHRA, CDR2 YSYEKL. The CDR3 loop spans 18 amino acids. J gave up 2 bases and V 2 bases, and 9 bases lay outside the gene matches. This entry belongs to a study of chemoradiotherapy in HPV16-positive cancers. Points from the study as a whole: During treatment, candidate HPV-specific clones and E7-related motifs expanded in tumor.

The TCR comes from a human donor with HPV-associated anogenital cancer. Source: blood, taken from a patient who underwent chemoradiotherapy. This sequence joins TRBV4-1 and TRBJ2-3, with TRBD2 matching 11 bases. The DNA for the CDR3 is TGCGCCAGCAGCCAATCGTACCTAGCGGGGGGAACCACAGATACGCAGTATTTT. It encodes CASSQSYLAGGTTDTQYF.